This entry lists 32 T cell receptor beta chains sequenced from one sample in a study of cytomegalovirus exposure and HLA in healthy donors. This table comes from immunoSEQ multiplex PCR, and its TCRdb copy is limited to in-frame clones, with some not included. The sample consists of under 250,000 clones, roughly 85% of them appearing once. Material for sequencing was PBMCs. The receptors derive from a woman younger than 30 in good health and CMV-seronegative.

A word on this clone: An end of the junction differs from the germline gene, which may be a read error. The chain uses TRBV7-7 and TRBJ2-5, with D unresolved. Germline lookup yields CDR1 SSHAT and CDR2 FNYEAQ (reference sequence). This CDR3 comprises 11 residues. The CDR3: CASSPTETQYF. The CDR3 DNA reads TGTGCTAGCAGCCCTACAGAGACCCAGTACTTC. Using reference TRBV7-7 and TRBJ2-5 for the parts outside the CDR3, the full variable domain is GAGVSQSPRYKVTKRGQDVTLRCDPISSHATLYWYQQALGQGPEFLTYFNYEAQPDKSGLPSDRFSAERPEGSISTLTIQRTEQRDSAMYRCASSPTETQYFGPGTRLLVL.

CDR3 DNA: TGTGCCAGCAGTTCCTTACGGGGGGTCAATCAGCCCCAGCATTTT. Its protein product is CASSSLRGVNQPQHF. The J gene is TRBJ1-5, the V gene TRBV28, with D perhaps matching TRBD1 (5 bases). Germline V gives CDR1 MDHEN, CDR2 SYDVKM. This CDR3 has 15 residues. V was cut by 4 bases and J by 3 bases, with 13 bases left in between.

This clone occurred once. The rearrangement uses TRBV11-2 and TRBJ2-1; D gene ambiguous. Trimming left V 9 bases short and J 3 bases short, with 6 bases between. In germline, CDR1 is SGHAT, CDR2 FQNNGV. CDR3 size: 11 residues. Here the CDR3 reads CASRNYNEQFF. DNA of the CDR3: TGTGCCAGTCGAAACTACAATGAGCAGTTCTTC.

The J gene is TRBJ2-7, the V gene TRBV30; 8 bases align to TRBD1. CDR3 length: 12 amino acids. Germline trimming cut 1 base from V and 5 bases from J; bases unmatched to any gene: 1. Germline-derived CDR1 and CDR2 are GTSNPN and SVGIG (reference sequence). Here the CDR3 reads CAWSAGGHEQYF. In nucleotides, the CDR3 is TGTGCCTGGAGTGCAGGGGGCCACGAGCAGTACTTC.

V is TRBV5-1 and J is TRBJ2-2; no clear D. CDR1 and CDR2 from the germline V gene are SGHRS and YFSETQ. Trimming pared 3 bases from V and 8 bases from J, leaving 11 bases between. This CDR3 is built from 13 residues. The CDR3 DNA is TGCGCCAGCAGCTCCACTTTCGGGGGGGAGCTGTTTTTT. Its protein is CASSSTFGGELFF.

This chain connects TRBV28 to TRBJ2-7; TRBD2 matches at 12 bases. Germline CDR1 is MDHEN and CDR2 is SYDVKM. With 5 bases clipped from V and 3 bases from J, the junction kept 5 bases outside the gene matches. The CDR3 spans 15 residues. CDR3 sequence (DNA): TGTGCCAGCAGTAGCGGACTAGCGGGATTCTACGAGCAGTACTTC. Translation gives CASSSGLAGFYEQYF.

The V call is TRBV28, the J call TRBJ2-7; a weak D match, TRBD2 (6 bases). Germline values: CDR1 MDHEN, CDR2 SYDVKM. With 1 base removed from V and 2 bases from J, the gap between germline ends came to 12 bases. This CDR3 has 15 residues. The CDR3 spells CASSLYSSAAYEQYF. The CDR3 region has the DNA TGTGCCAGCAGTTTATATTCTAGCGCCGCCTACGAGCAGTACTTC.

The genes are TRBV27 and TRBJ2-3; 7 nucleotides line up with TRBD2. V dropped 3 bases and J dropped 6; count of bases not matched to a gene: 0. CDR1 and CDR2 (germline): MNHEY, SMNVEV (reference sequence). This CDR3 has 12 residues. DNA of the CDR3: TGTGCCAGCAGTTTGGGAGGGGATACGCAGTATTTT. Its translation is CASSLGGDTQYF.

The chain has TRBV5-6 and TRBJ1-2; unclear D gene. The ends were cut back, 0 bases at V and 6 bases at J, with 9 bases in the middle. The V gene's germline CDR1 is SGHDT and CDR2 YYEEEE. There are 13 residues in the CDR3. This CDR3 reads CASSLGAWNGYTF. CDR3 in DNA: TGTGCCAGCAGCTTGGGGGCGTGGAATGGCTACACCTTC.

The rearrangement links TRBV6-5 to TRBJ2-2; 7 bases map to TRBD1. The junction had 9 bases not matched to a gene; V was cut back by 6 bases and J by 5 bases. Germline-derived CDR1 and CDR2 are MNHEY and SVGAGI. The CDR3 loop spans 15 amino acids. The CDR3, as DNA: TGTGCCAGCAGCTTAGTGACAGGGCGAACCGGGGAGCTGTTTTTT. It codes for CASSLVTGRTGELFF.

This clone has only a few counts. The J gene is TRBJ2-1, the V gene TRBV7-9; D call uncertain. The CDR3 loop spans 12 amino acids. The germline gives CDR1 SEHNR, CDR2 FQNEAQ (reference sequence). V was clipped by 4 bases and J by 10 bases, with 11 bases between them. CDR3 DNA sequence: TGTGCCAGCAGCTCAGCAGCCGACGAGCAGTTCTTC. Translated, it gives CASSSAADEQFF.

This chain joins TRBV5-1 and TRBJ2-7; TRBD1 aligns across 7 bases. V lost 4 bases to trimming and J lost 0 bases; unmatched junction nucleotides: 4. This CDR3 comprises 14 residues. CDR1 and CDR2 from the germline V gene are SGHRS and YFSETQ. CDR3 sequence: CASSIQGSSYEQYF. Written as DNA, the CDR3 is TGCGCCAGCAGCATACAGGGGAGCTCCTACGAGCAGTACTTC.

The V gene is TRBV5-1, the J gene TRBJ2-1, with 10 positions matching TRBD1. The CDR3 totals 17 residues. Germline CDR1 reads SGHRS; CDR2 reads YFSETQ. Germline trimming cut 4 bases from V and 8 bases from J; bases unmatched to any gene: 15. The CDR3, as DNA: TGCGCCAGCAGCGCCACGCCCCCCGGGACAGGGGTTGATGAGCAGTTCTTC. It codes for CASSATPPGTGVDEQFF. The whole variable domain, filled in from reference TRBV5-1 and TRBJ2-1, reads KAGVTQTPRYLIKTRGQQVTLSCSPISGHRSVSWYQQTPGQGLQFLFEYFSETQRNKGNFPGRFSGRQFSNSRSEMNVSTLELGDSALYLCASSATPPGTGVDEQFFGPGTRLTVL.

CDR3 region: CAIRTASSYNEQFF. The CDR3 bases are TGTGCCATCAGGACGGCAAGCTCCTACAATGAGCAGTTCTTC. The chain joins TRBV10-3 to TRBJ2-1; no definite D call. Germline V gene sequence: CDR1 ENHRY, CDR2 SYGVKD. This CDR3 has 14 amino acids. V was pared by 6 bases and J by 0 bases, with 9 bases between.

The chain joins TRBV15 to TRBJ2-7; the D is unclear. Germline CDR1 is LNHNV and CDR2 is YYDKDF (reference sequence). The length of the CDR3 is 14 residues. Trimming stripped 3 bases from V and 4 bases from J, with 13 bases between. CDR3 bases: TGTGCCACCAGCAGGATAGGGTGGGATTACGAGCAGTACTTC. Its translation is CATSRIGWDYEQYF.

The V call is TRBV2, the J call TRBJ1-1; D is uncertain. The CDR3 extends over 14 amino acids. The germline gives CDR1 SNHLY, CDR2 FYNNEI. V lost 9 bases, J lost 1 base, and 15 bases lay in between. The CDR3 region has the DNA TGTGCCAGTAAGAGGAGGGAAGGGAACACTGAAGCTTTCTTT. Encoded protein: CASKRREGNTEAFF.

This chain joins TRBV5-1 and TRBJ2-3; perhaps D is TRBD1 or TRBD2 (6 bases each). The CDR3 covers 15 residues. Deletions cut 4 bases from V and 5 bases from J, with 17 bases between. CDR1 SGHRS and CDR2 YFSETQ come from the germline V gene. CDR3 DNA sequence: TGCGCCAGCAGCGAAAAAGGGGGGAGTATAGATACGCAGTATTTT. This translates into CASSEKGGSIDTQYF.

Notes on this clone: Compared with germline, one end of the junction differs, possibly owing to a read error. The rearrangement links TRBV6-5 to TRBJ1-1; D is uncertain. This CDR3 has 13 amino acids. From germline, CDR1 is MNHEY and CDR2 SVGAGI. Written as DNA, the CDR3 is TGTGCCAGCAGGTACTCGCGGGAAACTGAAGCTTTCTTT. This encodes CASRYSRETEAFF.

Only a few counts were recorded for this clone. CDR3 sequence reads: CASKGLAGVDHEQYF. The CDR3 coding sequence is TGTGCCAGCAAGGGACTAGCGGGGGTGGACCACGAGCAGTACTTC. The chain carries TRBV11-2 and TRBJ2-7; 14 bases are shared with TRBD2. Germline trimming cut 7 bases from V and 5 bases from J; bases unmatched to any gene: 7. Germline lookup yields CDR1 SGHAT and CDR2 FQNNGV. This CDR3 has 15 amino acids.

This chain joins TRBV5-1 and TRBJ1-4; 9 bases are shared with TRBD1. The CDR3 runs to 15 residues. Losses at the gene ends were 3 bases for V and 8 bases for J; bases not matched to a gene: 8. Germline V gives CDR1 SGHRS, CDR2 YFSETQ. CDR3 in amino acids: CASSWGDREGEKLFF. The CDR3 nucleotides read TGCGCCAGCAGCTGGGGGGACAGGGAGGGCGAAAAACTGTTTTTT.

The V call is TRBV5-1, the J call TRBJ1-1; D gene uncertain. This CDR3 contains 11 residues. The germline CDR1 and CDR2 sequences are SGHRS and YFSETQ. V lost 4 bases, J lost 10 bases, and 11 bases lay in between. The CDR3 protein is CASSDSKGAFF. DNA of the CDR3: TGCGCCAGCAGCGACTCGAAAGGAGCTTTCTTT.

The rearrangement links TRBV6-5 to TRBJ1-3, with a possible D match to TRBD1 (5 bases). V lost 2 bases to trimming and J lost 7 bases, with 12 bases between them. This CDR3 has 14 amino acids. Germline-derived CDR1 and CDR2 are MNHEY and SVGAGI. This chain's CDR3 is CASSYDRQSNTIYF. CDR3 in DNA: TGTGCCAGCAGTTACGACCGACAGTCTAACACCATATATTTT.

CDR3 DNA sequence: TGTGCCAGCAGCCCCTGGACAGGGGTGGAGACCCAGTACTTC. It yields the protein CASSPWTGVETQYF. The chain employs TRBV14 and TRBJ2-5, with TRBD1 identical over 9 bases. The CDR3 contains 14 residues. Germline CDR1 SGHDN, CDR2 FVKESK. V lost 4 bases to trimming and J lost 5 bases; unmatched junction nucleotides: 5. The whole variable domain, remainder taken from reference TRBV14 and TRBJ2-5, is EAGVTQFPSHSVIEKGQTVTLRCDPISGHDNLYWYRRVMGKEIKFLLHFVKESKQDESGMPNNRFLAERTGGTYSTLKVQPAELEDSGVYFCASSPWTGVETQYFGPGTRLLVL.

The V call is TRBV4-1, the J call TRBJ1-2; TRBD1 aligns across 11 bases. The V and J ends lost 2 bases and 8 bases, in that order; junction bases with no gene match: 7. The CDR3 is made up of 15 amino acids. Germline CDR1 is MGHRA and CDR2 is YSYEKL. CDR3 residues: CASSQTGTGGWGYTF. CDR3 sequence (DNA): TGCGCCAGCAGCCAAACCGGGACAGGGGGGTGGGGCTACACCTTC.

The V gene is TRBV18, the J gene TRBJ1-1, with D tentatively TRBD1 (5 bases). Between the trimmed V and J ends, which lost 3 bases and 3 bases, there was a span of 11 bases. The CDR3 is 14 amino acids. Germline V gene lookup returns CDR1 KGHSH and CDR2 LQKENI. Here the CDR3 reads CASSPFGGDTEAFF. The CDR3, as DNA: TGTGCCAGCTCACCCTTTGGGGGGGACACTGAAGCTTTCTTT.

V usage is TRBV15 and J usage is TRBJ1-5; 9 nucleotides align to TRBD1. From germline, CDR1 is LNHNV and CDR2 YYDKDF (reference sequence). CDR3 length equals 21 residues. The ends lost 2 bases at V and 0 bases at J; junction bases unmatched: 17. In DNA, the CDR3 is TGTGCCACCAGCAGATTTAGACGTGGGACAGGGAGGGCCCCTAGCAATCAGCCCCAGCATTTT. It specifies CATSRFRRGTGRAPSNQPQHF.

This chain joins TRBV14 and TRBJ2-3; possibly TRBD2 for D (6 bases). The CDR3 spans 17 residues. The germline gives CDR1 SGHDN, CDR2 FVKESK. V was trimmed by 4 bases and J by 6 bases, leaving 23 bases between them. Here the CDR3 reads CASSRRLVARMADTQYF. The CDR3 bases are TGTGCCAGCAGCCGCCGACTAGTAGCCCGAATGGCTGATACGCAGTATTTT.

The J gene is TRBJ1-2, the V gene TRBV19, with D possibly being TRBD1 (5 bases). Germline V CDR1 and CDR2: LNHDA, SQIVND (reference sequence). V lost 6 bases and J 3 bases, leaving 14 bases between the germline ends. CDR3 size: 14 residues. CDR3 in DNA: TGTGCCAGTAGCGACGGGGGAGCTGACTATGGCTACACCTTC. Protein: CASSDGGADYGYTF. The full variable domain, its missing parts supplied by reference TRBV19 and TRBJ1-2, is DGGITQSPKYLFRKEGQNVTLSCEQNLNHDAMYWYRQDPGQGLRLIYYSQIVNDFQKGDIAEGYSVSREKKESFPLTVTSAQKNPTAFYLCASSDGGADYGYTFGSGTRLTVV.

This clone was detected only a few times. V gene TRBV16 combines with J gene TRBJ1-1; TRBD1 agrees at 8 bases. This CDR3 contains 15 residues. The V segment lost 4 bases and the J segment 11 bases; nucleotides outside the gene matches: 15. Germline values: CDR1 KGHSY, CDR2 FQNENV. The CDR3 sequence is CASSPTGVIPRWAFF. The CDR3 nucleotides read TGTGCCAGCAGCCCGACAGGGGTGATTCCACGGTGGGCTTTCTTT.

CDR3 region: CASSQGGGGAYTQYF. CDR3 sequence (DNA): TGTGCCAGCAGCCAAGGGGGCGGGGGGGCGTATACGCAGTATTTT. V gene TRBV4-2 combines with J gene TRBJ2-3; 9 bases are shared with TRBD2. The CDR3 has 15 residues. CDR1 and CDR2 from the germline V gene are LGHNA and YNFKEQ. V shed 1 base and J 7 bases; nucleotides not matched to a gene: 6.

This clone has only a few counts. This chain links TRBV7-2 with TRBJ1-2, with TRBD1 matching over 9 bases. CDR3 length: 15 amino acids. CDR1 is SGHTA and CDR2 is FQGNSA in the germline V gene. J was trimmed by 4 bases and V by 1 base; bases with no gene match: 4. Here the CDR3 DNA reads TGTGCCAGCAGCTTAGGAACAGGGGGCGTCTATGGCTACACCTTC. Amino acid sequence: CASSLGTGGVYGYTF.

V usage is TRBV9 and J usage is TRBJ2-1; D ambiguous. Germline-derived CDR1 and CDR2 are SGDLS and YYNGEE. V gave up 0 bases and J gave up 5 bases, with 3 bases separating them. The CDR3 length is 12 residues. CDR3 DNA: TGTGCCAGCAGCGTAGGGAACAATGAGCAGTTCTTC. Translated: CASSVGNNEQFF.